Listed below are T cell receptor beta chains from one sample, sequenced in a study of blood T cell repertoires in COVID-19. Only in-frame clones appear in the TCRdb table, and some are missing; sequencing was by immunoSEQ multiplex PCR. In the table there are under 200,000 clones, 90% to 95% of which are singletons. Sequencing input: peripheral blood. The receptors stem from a man aged 45-65 years with acute or convalescent COVID-19. CDR3s include the opening cysteine and the closing phenylalanine or tryptophan. Each record gives: CDR3 DNA, CDR3 protein, J gene, clone size, V gene, D gene. The D gene is left open where the match is weak. Where a row states a size, it is once, few, many or the class of an expanded clone; other rows omit it.

CDR3nt: TGTGCCAGCAGTGTAGCGATGGGCTCAGATACGCAGTATTTT
CDR3aa: CASSVAMGSDTQYF
j_gene: TRBJ2-3
abundance: once
v_gene: TRBV2
d_gene: NA

CDR3nt: TGTGCCAGCAGCCCTCCGGGGGGGTTCTCTGAAGCTTTCTTT
CDR3aa: CASSPPGGFSEAFF
j_gene: TRBJ1-1
abundance: NA
v_gene: TRBV11-2
d_gene: NA

CDR3nt: TGTGCCAGCTCACCGGGCCTGTCGAACAGTGAAGCTTTCTTT
CDR3aa: CASSPGLSNSEAFF
j_gene: TRBJ1-1
abundance: NA
v_gene: TRBV18
d_gene: NA

CDR3nt: TGCGCCAGCAGCCAAGCGTGGGCAGGGGCAGCTTCACCCCTCCACTTT
CDR3aa: CASSQAWAGAASPLHF
j_gene: TRBJ1-6
abundance: NA
v_gene: TRBV4-3
d_gene: NA

CDR3nt: TGTGCCAGCAGTATCAAGGGGGCTAGCGGGAGGGTCGTCAATGAGCAGTTCTTC
CDR3aa: CASSIKGASGRVVNEQFF
j_gene: TRBJ2-1
abundance: once
v_gene: TRBV6-4
d_gene: TRBD2

CDR3nt: TGTGCCAGCAGGCCTCCGGGACAGGGAGTATCCCAGCATTTT
CDR3aa: CASRPPGQGVSQHF
j_gene: TRBJ1-5
abundance: once
v_gene: TRBV28
d_gene: TRBD1

CDR3nt: TGTGCCAGCAGGCAGGGGATCGCGAGCAATCAGCCCCAGCATTTT
CDR3aa: CASRQGIASNQPQHF
j_gene: TRBJ1-5
abundance: NA
v_gene: TRBV6-5
d_gene: NA

CDR3nt: TGTGCCAGCAGCCGCCCTCGGTGGGCGGGAGGGCCCGGCGAGCAGTACTTC
CDR3aa: CASSRPRWAGGPGEQYF
j_gene: TRBJ2-7
abundance: NA
v_gene: TRBV7-2
d_gene: TRBD2

CDR3nt: TGCAGCGGGAGGGACAGCCCTTTGCCCCAGCATTTT
CDR3aa: CSGRDSPLPQHF
j_gene: TRBJ1-5
abundance: NA
v_gene: TRBV29-1
d_gene: TRBD1

CDR3nt: TGTGCCAGCAGTTACCAATCTGGGGCCAACGTCCTGACTTTC
CDR3aa: CASSYQSGANVLTF
j_gene: TRBJ2-6
abundance: NA
v_gene: TRBV6-6
d_gene: NA

CDR3nt: TGTGCCAGCAGTCCTACAGGGAGCAATCAGCCCCAGCATTTT
CDR3aa: CASSPTGSNQPQHF
j_gene: TRBJ1-5
abundance: NA
v_gene: TRBV28
d_gene: NA

CDR3nt: TGTGCCAGCAGTTACTCGGGGAGCGTTATGAACACTGAAGCTTTCTTT
CDR3aa: CASSYSGSVMNTEAFF
j_gene: TRBJ1-1
abundance: once
v_gene: TRBV6-5
d_gene: NA

CDR3nt: TGCGCCAGCAGCTTCGGGACTAGCGGGTTACAAGAGACCCAGTACTTC
CDR3aa: CASSFGTSGLQETQYF
j_gene: TRBJ2-5
abundance: NA
v_gene: TRBV5-1
d_gene: TRBD2

CDR3nt: TGCAGCGCCCCAGGCACCCCCAATGAGCAGTTCTTC
CDR3aa: CSAPGTPNEQFF
j_gene: TRBJ2-1
abundance: NA
v_gene: TRBV29-1
d_gene: NA

CDR3nt: TGTGCCAGCTGCTCTCAGGCCAGCAATCAGCCCCAGCATTTT
CDR3aa: CASCSQASNQPQHF
j_gene: TRBJ1-5
abundance: NA
v_gene: TRBV11-3
d_gene: NA

CDR3nt: TGTGCCAGTAGTGTGGGACAGGGTGGCACCGGGGAGCTGTTTTTT
CDR3aa: CASSVGQGGTGELFF
j_gene: TRBJ2-2
abundance: NA
v_gene: TRBV19
d_gene: TRBD1

CDR3nt: TGTGCCAGCAGTTATGGAGGGAGAACTGAAGCTTTCTTT
CDR3aa: CASSYGGRTEAFF
j_gene: TRBJ1-1
abundance: NA
v_gene: TRBV6-5
d_gene: NA

CDR3nt: TGTGCCATCAGAGCGACAGGGGATGGCACTGAAGCTTTCTTT
CDR3aa: CAIRATGDGTEAFF
j_gene: TRBJ1-1
abundance: NA
v_gene: TRBV10-3
d_gene: TRBD1

CDR3nt: TGTGCCAGCAGTTCGGAGGGGGCGGGTGAAAAACTGTTTTTT
CDR3aa: CASSSEGAGEKLFF
j_gene: TRBJ1-4
abundance: NA
v_gene: TRBV28
d_gene: TRBD1

CDR3nt: TGTGCCACCAGTGAAAGGAGGGATGAGCAGTTCTTC
CDR3aa: CATSERRDEQFF
j_gene: TRBJ2-1
abundance: NA
v_gene: TRBV24-1
d_gene: NA

CDR3nt: TGTGCCAGCAGTTACGCCAACAGGGGGCGAGGCACTGAAGCTTTCTTT
CDR3aa: CASSYANRGRGTEAFF
j_gene: TRBJ1-1
abundance: NA
v_gene: TRBV6-2/TRBV6-3
d_gene: TRBD1

CDR3nt: TGCGCCACCAGGGTGGGAGTGGAGACCCAGTACTTC
CDR3aa: CATRVGVETQYF
j_gene: TRBJ2-5
abundance: NA
v_gene: TRBV10-2
d_gene: NA

CDR3nt: TGTGCCAGCGCTCCCGGGACTAGCGGGACCTACGAGCAGTACTTC
CDR3aa: CASAPGTSGTYEQYF
j_gene: TRBJ2-7
abundance: NA
v_gene: TRBV27
d_gene: TRBD2

CDR3nt: TGTGCCAGCAGCTTAGGAGTAGCGGGTCGCTCCTACGAGCAGTACTTC
CDR3aa: CASSLGVAGRSYEQYF
j_gene: TRBJ2-7
abundance: NA
v_gene: TRBV7-2
d_gene: TRBD2

CDR3nt: TGTGCCAGCAGCAACGCGGGGGGGCCTTACAATGAGCAGTTCTTC
CDR3aa: CASSNAGGPYNEQFF
j_gene: TRBJ2-1
abundance: NA
v_gene: TRBV27
d_gene: TRBD2

CDR3nt: TGTGCCAGCAGCCGAGGAGAAAAACTGTTTTTT
CDR3aa: CASSRGEKLFF
j_gene: TRBJ1-4
abundance: NA
v_gene: TRBV27
d_gene: NA

CDR3nt: TGTGCCAGCAGAGTAGGGGTCGCAAACAATGAGCAGTTCTTC
CDR3aa: CASRVGVANNEQFF
j_gene: TRBJ2-1
abundance: NA
v_gene: TRBV7-2
d_gene: NA

CDR3nt: TGTGCCAGCTCACCGAAACTAGCGGGGTACAATGAGCAGTTCTTC
CDR3aa: CASSPKLAGYNEQFF
j_gene: TRBJ2-1
abundance: NA
v_gene: TRBV18
d_gene: TRBD2

CDR3nt: TGCAGTGCTAGTTTACAGGGATCCCCTGTCGGCCAGCCCCAGCATTTT
CDR3aa: CSASLQGSPVGQPQHF
j_gene: TRBJ1-5
abundance: NA
v_gene: TRBV20-1
d_gene: NA

CDR3nt: TGTGCCAGCAGCCAGGGCCTTTACTATGGCTACACCTTC
CDR3aa: CASSQGLYYGYTF
j_gene: TRBJ1-2
abundance: NA
v_gene: TRBV16
d_gene: NA

CDR3nt: TGTGCCAGCAGACAGGGACAAAGCACAGATACGCAGTATTTT
CDR3aa: CASRQGQSTDTQYF
j_gene: TRBJ2-3
abundance: NA
v_gene: TRBV11-3
d_gene: NA

CDR3nt: TGCGCCAGCAGCACGGGGACTAGCGGAACCTTATTACGGGGGCAGTTCTTC
CDR3aa: CASSTGTSGTLLRGQFF
j_gene: TRBJ2-1
abundance: once
v_gene: TRBV5-1
d_gene: TRBD2

CDR3nt: TGTGCCAGCACCAAACAGGTTCAGGGCCCCGCCGATAATTCACCCCTCCACTTT
CDR3aa: CASTKQVQGPADNSPLHF
j_gene: TRBJ1-6
abundance: NA
v_gene: TRBV27
d_gene: NA

CDR3nt: TGCGCCAGCAGCCAAGACCTCCTCCGGGAGCAGTTCTTC
CDR3aa: CASSQDLLREQFF
j_gene: TRBJ2-1
abundance: NA
v_gene: TRBV4-3
d_gene: NA

CDR3nt: TGTGCCAGCAGCACTGCGGCATACTCTGGAAACACCATATATTTT
CDR3aa: CASSTAAYSGNTIYF
j_gene: TRBJ1-3
abundance: NA
v_gene: TRBV7-6
d_gene: NA

CDR3nt: TGTGCCAGCAGTTACCCCTCGGGATTTACGGTGGAGGGCTACACCTTC
CDR3aa: CASSYPSGFTVEGYTF
j_gene: TRBJ1-2
abundance: NA
v_gene: TRBV6-6
d_gene: NA

CDR3nt: TGTGCCAGCAGTCTAGGGGGGACAGGGGCTAGCTATGGCTACACCTTC
CDR3aa: CASSLGGTGASYGYTF
j_gene: TRBJ1-2
abundance: NA
v_gene: TRBV28
d_gene: TRBD1

CDR3nt: TGTGCCAGCAGCTCGACCGGGACAGGTCGTGAAAAACTGTTTTTT
CDR3aa: CASSSTGTGREKLFF
j_gene: TRBJ1-4
abundance: NA
v_gene: TRBV9
d_gene: TRBD1